These T cell receptor beta chains were read from a single sample in a study of blood T cell repertoires in COVID-19. TCRdb's table, derived via immunoSEQ multiplex PCR, lists solely in-frame clones and lacks some. The sample holds some 200,000 clones, nearly 85% seen once. The sequenced material came from peripheral blood. These TCRs come from a woman aged 30 to 39 with COVID-19, enrolled during active disease. Both conserved end residues are part of each CDR3. A D gene is named only where the DNA matches it firmly. Clone size is not always given. Where it is, it says once, few, many or a class for expanded clones.

len	abundance	d_gene	j_gene	v_gene	CDR3aa	CDR3nt
15	.	TRBD1	TRBJ1-2	TRBV19	CASSVGSGTAYGYTF	TGTGCCAGTAGTGTCGGCTCCGGGACAGCCTATGGCTACACCTTC
15	.	TRBD1	TRBJ1-1	TRBV28	CASSLGRGLKKEAFF	TGTGCCAGCAGTTTAGGCAGGGGGCTGAAGAAGGAAGCTTTCTTT
14	few	.	TRBJ2-3	TRBV4-3	CASSQDRVADTQYF	TGCGCCAGCAGCCAAGATCGGGTAGCAGATACGCAGTATTTT
13	.	.	TRBJ2-3	TRBV6-1	CASSDPSTDTQYF	TGTGCCAGCAGTGATCCGAGCACAGATACGCAGTATTTT
13	.	.	TRBJ1-2	TRBV25-1	CASSEQGLYGYTF	TGTGCCAGCAGTGAACAGGGACTCTATGGCTACACCTTC
14	.	TRBD2	TRBJ2-3	TRBV12-5	CASRASGSTDTQYF	TGTGCTAGTAGGGCTAGCGGGAGCACAGATACGCAGTATTTT
15	.	.	TRBJ1-6	TRBV2	CASSEVGLSNSPLHF	TGTGCCAGCAGTGAAGTGGGCCTGTCTAATTCACCCCTCCACTTT
18	.	TRBD2	TRBJ2-1	TRBV3-1/TRBV3-2	CASSQAVKERELYNEQFF	TGTGCCAGCAGCCAAGCAGTAAAGGAGCGGGAGCTCTACAATGAGCAGTTCTTC
15	.	.	TRBJ1-4	TRBV6-5	CASSYSSIPDEKLFF	TGTGCCAGCAGTTACTCGTCCATTCCGGATGAAAAACTGTTTTTT
16	.	TRBD2	TRBJ2-3	TRBV27	CASSSRLAGDTDTQYF	TGTGCCAGCAGTTCCCGACTAGCGGGGGACACAGATACGCAGTATTTT
17	.	TRBD2	TRBJ2-3	TRBV7-2	CASSSGLAGGYTDTQYF	TGTGCCAGCAGCTCGGGACTAGCGGGGGGCTACACAGATACGCAGTATTTT
15	.	.	TRBJ2-1	TRBV7-3	CASSSPTHSYNEQFF	TGTGCCAGCAGCTCGCCGACACACTCCTACAATGAGCAGTTCTTC
15	.	TRBD2	TRBJ2-1	TRBV19	CASSAGLAGRDEQFF	TGTGCCAGTAGTGCCGGACTAGCGGGGCGGGATGAGCAGTTCTTC
18	.	TRBD1	TRBJ2-7	TRBV6-2/TRBV6-3	CASSYDPRGHYDSYEQYF	TGTGCCAGCAGTTACGATCCCAGGGGGCACTACGACTCCTACGAGCAGTACTTC
13	few	.	TRBJ1-1	TRBV5-6	CASSLQRNTEAFF	TGTGCCAGCAGCTTACAGAGGAACACTGAAGCTTTCTTT
16	once	TRBD2	TRBJ2-1	TRBV7-9	CASSFVRRELDNEQFF	TGTGCCAGCAGCTTCGTCCGGCGGGAGCTCGACAATGAGCAGTTCTTC
15	.	TRBD2	TRBJ2-7	TRBV29-1	CSVEESGRVFGEQYF	TGCAGCGTTGAGGAAAGCGGGAGGGTTTTTGGGGAGCAGTACTTC
17	.	TRBD2	TRBJ2-4	TRBV7-9	CASSLGLAGVSKNIQYF	TGTGCCAGCAGCTTAGGACTAGCGGGAGTGAGCAAAAACATTCAGTACTTC
14	once	.	TRBJ1-1	TRBV3-1/TRBV3-2	CASSQRAGGTEAFF	TGTGCCAGCAGCCAAAGGGCGGGGGGGACTGAAGCTTTCTTT
15	.	TRBD1	TRBJ1-1	TRBV5-6	CASSTPGQGYTEAFF	TGTGCCAGCAGCACCCCGGGACAGGGGTATACTGAAGCTTTCTTT